Following are 8 T cell receptor beta chains from one sample sequenced in a study of T cells in tumors after PD-1 blockade. TCRdb's copy holds only in-frame clones and misses some; the assay was immunoSEQ multiplex PCR. The table has about 63,000 clones, less than 85% seen once. This material consisted of PBMCs, taken after anti-PD-1 treatment. These receptors originate from a human donor with basal cell carcinoma.

CDR3 nucleotide sequence: TGTGCCAGTAGTATGAATGGGGGCGGACAGCCCCAGCATTTT. It encodes CASSMNGGGQPQHF. J is TRBJ1-5 and V is TRBV19; a weak D match, TRBD1 (6 bases). Trimming took 3 bases from V and 7 from J, leaving 13 bases between them. CDR1 and CDR2 from the germline V gene are LNHDA and SQIVND (reference sequence). CDR3 length: 14 amino acids.

This clone was picked up a small number of times. V is TRBV21-1 and J is TRBJ2-5; the table's D call, TRBD2, has no DNA check behind it. TRBV21-1 is marked as a pseudogene. This CDR3 is 15 amino acids long. The CDR3 DNA is TGTGCCAGCACGACTTACCGCTATCGCCAAGAGACCCAGTACTTC. It yields the protein CASTTYRYRQETQYF.

This CDR3 reads CASSKGGPGSYEQYF. The CDR3 DNA sequence: TGTGCCAGCAGCAAAGGAGGACCAGGGTCCTACGAGCAGTACTTC. V usage is TRBV21-1 and J usage is TRBJ2-7; the D call in the table, TRBD1, was not verified against the DNA. TRBV21-1 is assigned pseudogene status. The CDR3 sequence is 15 residues long.

The J gene is TRBJ2-3, the V gene TRBV19; 12 bases map to TRBD2. This CDR3 is 15 amino acids long. Germline V CDR1 and CDR2: LNHDA, SQIVND (reference sequence). The V gene end was trimmed by 4 bases and the J gene end by 5 bases; junction bases not matched to a gene: 4. CDR3 bases: TGTGCCAGTAGTAGGACTAGCGGGGACAAAGATACGCAGTATTTT. Protein sequence: CASSRTSGDKDTQYF.

A remark on this clone: This sample also contains other DNA sequences that code for the same CDR3. This chain uses TRBV4-2 with TRBJ2-7; 9 bases line up with TRBD1. The CDR3 covers 16 residues. After removal of 6 bases from V and 2 bases from J, the junction contained 11 bases not matched to a gene. Germline V gene data show CDR1 as LGHNA and CDR2 as YNFKEQ. The CDR3 spells CASSPRQGDGTYEQYF. CDR3 DNA: TGTGCCAGCAGTCCCCGACAGGGGGACGGTACCTACGAGCAGTACTTC.

V usage is TRBV4-2 and J usage is TRBJ1-6; 8 bases align to TRBD1. The CDR3 extends over 16 amino acids. The V and J ends lost 4 bases and 9 bases, in that order; junction bases with no gene match: 11. The germline V gene has CDR1 LGHNA and CDR2 YNFKEQ. CDR3 DNA sequence: TGTGCCAGCAGCCGGGGAGGGACAGGCGAGGGTTCACCCCTCCACTTT. Protein sequence: CASSRGGTGEGSPLHF.

This sequence joins TRBV27 and TRBJ2-7; unclear D gene. The germline CDR1 and CDR2 sequences are MNHEY and SMNVEV (reference sequence). The CDR3 consists of 17 residues. The ends were cut back, 6 bases at V and 4 bases at J, with 25 bases in the middle. This CDR3 is CASSPVASGTTYYEQYF. CDR3 bases: TGTGCCAGCAGCCCGGTGGCTAGTGGTACGACTTATTACGAGCAGTACTTC.

This clone was counted a few times. The chain combines TRBV7-2 with TRBJ1-5; 7 bases are shared with TRBD1. There are 15 residues in the CDR3. V dropped 5 bases and J dropped 4; count of bases not matched to a gene: 8. Germline values: CDR1 SGHTA, CDR2 FQGNSA. The CDR3 reads CASSGRQGGNQPQHF. The CDR3 coding sequence is TGTGCCAGCAGCGGGAGACAGGGTGGAAATCAGCCCCAGCATTTT.